This T cell receptor (beta chain) was recorded in a study of blood T cell repertoires in COVID-19 (TCRdb year 2020). Background on the whole study: Samples covering the acute and convalescent phases of COVID-19 were provided by collaborators in the United States, Italy and Spain. The material from the prospective study consisted of cDNA or gDNA derived from T cells, B-cell-depleted T cells, or PBMCs. Deeply sampled blood TCRbeta repertoires from subjects exposed to, actively infected with, or recovered from COVID-19 were included in the dataset. A freely available public database, intended as a resource for researchers studying the immune response to SARS-CoV-2, is where the repertoires were released. The samples were drawn from two sources: the first 160 participants of the ongoing ImmuneRACE study, and approximately 1,300 subjects contributed by 6 global collaborators. A de-identified subject ID, COVID-19 status, age in years and sex were almost always included in the sample metadata. HLA class I and class II types, where available, came from metadata supplied by the sample provider rather than from assay-based typing.

Here is what the overall study found, with its caveats: How much clinical and demographic metadata was included differed by source and by participant, and the metadata was provided uncurated.

TCRbeta CDR3 regions were amplified from genomic DNA using the immunoSEQ Assay, a bias-controlled multiplex PCR. In the source study's methods: Nucleated cell counts per sample were estimated from amplification of reference gene primers within the assay. To quantify the absolute abundance of each unique TCRbeta CDR3 rearrangement, sequence reads were collapsed and filtered. Productive Simpson clonality was computed per sample as the square root of Simpson's diversity index over productive rearrangements. TCRdb took this table from immuneACCESS and kept in-frame rearrangements with V and J called. Such tables lack part of the clones; where checked against another copy, unresolved V genes explain under half of the gap, and the rest is unexplained. V and J calls and clone size come straight from that table; D and trimming were deduced from the DNA. In this sample the table shows 400,000 to 450,000 clones, around nine tenths of which occur a single time. The ten largest clones capture roughly 1.6% of the sample.

This clone was seen only once. Its antigen is currently not known. No clone much larger than this one lies a single base away; base qualities are absent. CDR3 length: 16 amino acids, cysteine to phenylalanine. Only the CDR3 part of the read is kept: 48 bases, read in frame from the first base. CDR1 and CDR2 are read off the germline V gene (reference sequence) as SEHNR and FQNEAQ. Trimmed from V: 5 bases; trimmed from J: 3 bases; junction bases lacking a gene match: 6. In Seattle, one collaborating source enrolled patients while the infection was active and tracked those patients longitudinally over the course of disease. Collaborating institutions collected whole blood in K2EDTA tubes following their own protocols. Collaborator samples were shipped for TCRbeta analysis as frozen whole blood, isolated PBMCs, or DNA extracted from either sample type.

The sequence links TRBV7-9 to TRBJ2-1; 11 central bases correspond to TRBD2. Sample: peripheral blood. This sequence was found in a woman aged 35 to 49 with COVID-19, enrolled during active disease. The nucleotides read TGTGCCAGCAGCATCGGACTAGCGGGTTTCTACAATGAGCAGTTCTTC. Translated, it gives CASSIGLAGFYNEQFF.